The 5 T cell receptor beta chains below come from one sample, sequenced in a study of CD8+CD57+ T cells in acquired aplastic anemia. Researchers used genomic DNA as the template to profile TCR beta VDJ and CDR3. TCRdb analysed the reads with MiXCR anew, one entry per CDR3 protein. There are hundreds of thousands of distinct CDR3 sequences in the sample; roughly half occur only once, and less than 9.5% lies in the top ten. Sequencing was carried out using sorted CD4+, CD8+, or CD8+CD57+ T cells (not recorded which) from PBMCs. The origin of the receptors is a human donor with severe aplastic anemia or a healthy control (not recorded which).

This clonotype was picked up many times. The chain joins TRBV19 to TRBJ1-1, with unresolved D. This CDR3 spans 10 amino acids. Trimming stripped 8 bases from V and 2 bases from J, with 3 bases between. Germline lookup yields CDR1 LNHDA and CDR2 SQIVND (reference sequence). The chain's CDR3 is CASANTEAFF. The CDR3 DNA reads as TGTGCCAGTGCTAACACTGAAGCTTTCTTT.

This chain connects TRBV7-8 to TRBJ2-1; the D is unclear. The germline V gene encodes CDR1 SGHVS and CDR2 FQNEAQ. Deletions cut 4 bases from V and 0 bases from J, with 13 bases between. CDR3 length equals 16 residues. The CDR3: CASSYAGPSSYNEQFF. Here the CDR3 DNA reads TGTGCCAGCAGCTACGCAGGTCCCAGCTCCTACAATGAGCAGTTCTTC.

The chain combines TRBV2 with TRBJ1-1, with a weak D call TRBD1 (5 bases). In germline, CDR1 is SNHLY, CDR2 FYNNEI. Trimming removed 0 bases at V and 4 bases at J, with 9 bases between. This CDR3 has 14 amino acids. CDR3 region: CASSEALGTTEAFF. Here the CDR3 DNA reads TGTGCCAGCAGTGAAGCCTTGGGGACCACTGAAGCTTTCTTT.

This clonotype was counted a few times. This chain connects TRBV29-1 to TRBJ2-1; perhaps TRBD2 as D (7 bases). CDR3 length: 12 residues. V was cut by 6 bases and J by 6 bases, with 12 bases left in between. CDR1 SQVTM and CDR2 ANQGSEA come from the germline V gene. The CDR3 reads CSVVAGANEQFF. The DNA of the CDR3 is TGCAGCGTGGTCGCGGGGGCCAATGAGCAGTTCTTC.

V and J are TRBV6-6 and TRBJ1-3, with D unresolved. The germline V gene has CDR1 MNHNY and CDR2 SVGAGI (reference sequence). The CDR3 is 14 residues long. V dropped 7 bases and J dropped 4 bases, with 14 bases sitting between them. For the CDR3, the DNA is TGTGCCAGCACCTCACCGGGGAGCGGAAACACCATATATTTT. Its protein is CASTSPGSGNTIYF.